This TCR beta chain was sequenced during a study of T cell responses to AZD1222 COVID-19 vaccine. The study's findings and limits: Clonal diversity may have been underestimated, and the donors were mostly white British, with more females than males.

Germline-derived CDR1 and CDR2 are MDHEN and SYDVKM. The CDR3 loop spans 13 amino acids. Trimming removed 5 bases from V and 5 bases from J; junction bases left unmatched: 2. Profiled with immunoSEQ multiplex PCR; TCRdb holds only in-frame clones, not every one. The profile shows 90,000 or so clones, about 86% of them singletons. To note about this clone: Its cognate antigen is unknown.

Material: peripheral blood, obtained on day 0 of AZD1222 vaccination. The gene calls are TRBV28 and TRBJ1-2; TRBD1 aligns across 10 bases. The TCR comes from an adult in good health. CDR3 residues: CASSGDRGYGYTF. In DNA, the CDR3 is TGTGCCAGCAGTGGGGACAGGGGATATGGCTACACCTTC.